This T cell receptor beta chain was observed in a study of shared clonotypes between healthy human individuals. Memory CD4+ cells were the fraction left after CD45RA+ naive selection. Trimming took off 3 bases at V and 2 bases at J, with 14 bases between the two ends. The CDR3 has 15 residues. From germline, CDR1 is KGHSH and CDR2 LQKENI. Findings and limits, study-wide: Some clonotypes were shared by all four sorted-subset donors, while others were not shared. The non-shared ones had lower generation probabilities than the shared ones.

Per the original data handling: Filtering differed, since immunoSEQ gave only junction sequences and no quality scores. Sequencing used immunoSEQ multiplex PCR; TCRdb keeps in-frame clones, though not all of them. V and J calls and clone size follow that table, whereas D and trimming were derived from the DNA. The table shows fewer than 1.8 million clones, with approximately 98.5% occurring only once. With regard to this clone: Its target is not known.

J is TRBJ2-7 and V is TRBV18, with a possible D match to TRBD2 (6 bases). The source is a man aged 30 to 45 in good health. Sequencing used naive CD4+ T cells sorted from blood. Subset: CD45RA+ positively selected. This chain's CDR3 is CASSPNLASPYEQYF. DNA for the CDR3: TGTGCCAGCTCACCGAATCTAGCGAGCCCCTACGAGCAGTACTTC.